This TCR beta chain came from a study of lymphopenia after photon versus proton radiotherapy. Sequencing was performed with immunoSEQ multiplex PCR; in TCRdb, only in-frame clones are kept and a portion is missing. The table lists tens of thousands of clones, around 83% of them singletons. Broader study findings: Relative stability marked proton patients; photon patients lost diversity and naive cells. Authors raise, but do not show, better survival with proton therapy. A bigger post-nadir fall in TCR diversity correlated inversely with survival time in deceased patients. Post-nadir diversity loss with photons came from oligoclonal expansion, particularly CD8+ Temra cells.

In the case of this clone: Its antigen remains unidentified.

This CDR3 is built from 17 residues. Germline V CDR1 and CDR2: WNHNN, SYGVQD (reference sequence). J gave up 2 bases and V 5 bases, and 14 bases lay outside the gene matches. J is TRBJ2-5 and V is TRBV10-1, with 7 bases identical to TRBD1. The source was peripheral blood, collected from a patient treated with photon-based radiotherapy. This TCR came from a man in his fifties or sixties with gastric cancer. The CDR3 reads CASSSKTGSHLQETQYF. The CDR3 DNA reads TGCGCCAGCAGTTCAAAGACAGGGAGTCATCTTCAAGAGACCCAGTACTTC.